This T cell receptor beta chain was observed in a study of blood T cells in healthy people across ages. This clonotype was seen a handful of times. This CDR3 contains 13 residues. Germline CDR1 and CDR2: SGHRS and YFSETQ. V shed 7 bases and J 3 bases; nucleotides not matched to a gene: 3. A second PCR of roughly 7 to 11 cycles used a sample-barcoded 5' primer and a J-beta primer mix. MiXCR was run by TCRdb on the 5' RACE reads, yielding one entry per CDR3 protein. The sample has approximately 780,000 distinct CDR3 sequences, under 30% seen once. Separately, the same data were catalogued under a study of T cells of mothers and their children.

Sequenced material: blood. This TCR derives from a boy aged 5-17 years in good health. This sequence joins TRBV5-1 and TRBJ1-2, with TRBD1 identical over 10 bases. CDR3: CASGQGVDYGYTF. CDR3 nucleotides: TGCGCCAGCGGACAGGGGGTAGACTATGGCTACACCTTC.